This entry concerns a single T cell receptor (beta chain). Which antigen it targets is not known. The record has no base qualities; no much larger clone is one base away. The method behind the library was PCR. Sequencing instrument: Illumina HiSeq 4000. Bulk TCR libraries were generated as previously described, with the TCR primers listed in Table S5 used. The Qiagen AllPrep DNA/RNA kit was used to purify total RNA. Before analysis, reads from multiple sequencing runs of the same library were pooled. The paper's processing steps were these. Reads were retained only if an exact TCR constant sequence was present, and the retained reads were trimmed to 150 nt and grouped according to their 12-nt molecular barcodes. Reads within each barcode group were sub-clustered using a 15% Levenshtein threshold, and quality-weighted consensus sequences were constructed for each RNA molecule. Non-functional sequences were excluded, and lower-count sequences lying one edit away from another sequence were also excluded. Based on fitting two negative binomial distributions, any barcode sub-cluster with under 20% of the maximum read count was discarded. TCRdb trimmed the raw reads at Q25, called clones with MiXCR and kept productive beta chains. Each CDR3 protein gets just one entry, which takes the most common genes and DNA from the rows behind it. TCRdb assigned the V and J calls; the authors' analysis was not used. Here the sample has about 640,000 distinct CDR3 sequences; roughly 21% occur a single time. The ten largest clones take up roughly 0.83% of the sample.

Libraries of naive CD8 T cells were built from about 20,000 to 1,000,000 sorted cells, with 10%, 30% or 50% of the purified RNA used. Naive CD8 T cells, defined as CD8+CD4-CCR7+CD45RA+, were FACS-sorted into RLT Plus buffer on a BD FACSAria II. Roughly ten TCR copies' worth of Jurkat RNA were spiked into roughly 17,000-1,100,000 naive CD8 T cell samples to test detection sensitivity. CD8 T cells were enriched using RosetteSep CD8+ T Cell Enrichment Cocktail and Ficoll-Paque, and the enriched cells then underwent ACK red cell lysis. This sample was taken from a study of molecular identifiers for immune sequencing clone quantification (dated by TCRdb to the late 2010s). The study in broad terms: For a replicate experiment, RNA from approximately 20,000 or 100,000 naive CD8 T cells was divided into five aliquots, of which four were sequenced. This methods study benchmarked molecular-identifier clustering-based TCR repertoire sequencing (MIDCIRS) and TCR RNA copy counting, using CD8 T cells to do so.

The CDR3 spans 15 residues, from the cysteine through the phenylalanine. This entry keeps only the CDR3 DNA: 45 bases, framed from base 1. Germline trimming amounts to 8 bases on V and 7 bases on J, with 12 as the count of junction bases outside the gene matches. What the work shows at the level of the full study, not this receptor alone: Highly expanded clone sizes could be underestimated because identical TCR molecules may share a barcode. Without barcode sub-clustering, chimeric consensus sequences inflated TCR diversity; chimeras reached as high as 47%. Modeling estimated 3 to 3.5 recovered TCR RNA copies per cell, compared with about 10 by digital PCR, which implies around 30% capture efficiency. Clones above 20 RNA copies held over 98% of molecules in CMV-specific effector cells but under 1% in naive cells. Spiked-in Jurkat TCR RNA (approximately 10 copies' worth), which is not part of the donor repertoire, was contained in the naive libraries. Even against a background of about 960,000 naive CD8 T cells, spiked-in Jurkat TCR RNA amounting to a single cell's worth was reported to be detectable.

The TCR sequence derives from a human donor in good health. Some libraries in this study had Jurkat cell RNA spiked in. The chain is assembled from TRBV12-3 or TRBV12-4 and TRBJ2-1, and 9 junctional nucleotides match TRBD2. The sample comprised naive CD8+ T cells from blood, with Jurkat cell RNA spiked in. Taken with the paper, the label for cell subset or site translates to: FACS-sorted CD8+CD4-CCR7+CD45RA+ naive T cells. The CDR3 corresponds to CASASSREGENEQFF. The nucleotide sequence is given as TGTGCCAGCGCGAGTTCGCGGGAGGGAGAGAATGAGCAGTTCTTC.